Each of the 22 T cell receptor beta chains below was sequenced from the same sample in a study of cytomegalovirus exposure and HLA in healthy donors. Vbeta (60) and Jbeta (13) primers were used in the PCR. Data came from immunoSEQ multiplex PCR; TCRdb stores just in-frame clones and leaves some out. The repertoire holds tens of thousands of clones, 65% to 70% seen once, with 6.5% to 7.5% in the top ten. Sequencing was carried out using PBMCs. The receptors originated from a woman between 50 and 59 years old in good health and CMV-seropositive.

V usage is TRBV10-3 and J usage is TRBJ2-2; 11 nucleotides align to TRBD1. Looked up from germline, CDR1 is ENHRY and CDR2 is SYGVKD. J was trimmed by 2 bases and V by 2 bases; bases with no gene match: 4. This CDR3 spans 17 amino acids. The CDR3 DNA is TGTGCCATCAGTGAGGAGGACAGGGGGCGTAACACCGGGGAGCTGTTTTTT. Protein: CAISEEDRGRNTGELFF.

The gene calls are TRBV6-1 and TRBJ1-2, with unresolved D. Per germline, CDR1 MNHNS and CDR2 SASEGT. Between the trimmed V and J ends, which lost 0 bases and 2 bases, there was a span of 10 bases. There are 15 residues in the CDR3. CDR3 residues: CASSEANSPNYGYTF. DNA for the CDR3: TGTGCCAGCAGTGAAGCAAACAGCCCCAACTATGGCTACACCTTC.

The chain carries TRBV5-6 and TRBJ2-1, with a tentative D call TRBD2 (5 bases). The length of the CDR3 is 16 residues. The germline gives CDR1 SGHDT, CDR2 YYEEEE. V lost 3 bases and J 5 bases, leaving 18 bases between the germline ends. CDR3 sequence reads: CASSSRTDFADNEQFF. The CDR3 DNA follows: TGTGCCAGCAGCTCCCGGACGGACTTCGCCGACAATGAGCAGTTCTTC. The whole variable domain, filled in from reference TRBV5-6 and TRBJ2-1, reads DAGVTQSPTHLIKTRGQQVTLRCSPKSGHDTVSWYQQALGQGPQFIFQYYEEEERQRGNFPDRFSGHQFPNYSSELNVNALLLGDSALYLCASSSRTDFADNEQFFGPGTRLTVL.

The rearrangement uses TRBV14 and TRBJ2-5; possible D gene TRBD2, 6 bases. This CDR3 comprises 16 residues. Germline loops: CDR1 SGHDN, CDR2 FVKESK. V was pared by 3 bases and J by 7 bases, with 21 bases between. CDR3 loop: CASSQTPGLPSGTQYF. The CDR3, as DNA: TGTGCCAGCAGCCAGACTCCGGGACTTCCATCGGGGACCCAGTACTTC. The variable domain in full, with the rest retrieved from reference TRBV14 and TRBJ2-5, is EAGVTQFPSHSVIEKGQTVTLRCDPISGHDNLYWYRRVMGKEIKFLLHFVKESKQDESGMPNNRFLAERTGGTYSTLKVQPAELEDSGVYFCASSQTPGLPSGTQYFGPGTRLLVL.

The chain couples TRBV27 to TRBJ1-5, with D unclear. V was pared by 3 bases and J by 0 bases, with 9 bases between. This CDR3 comprises 15 residues. Germline CDR1 is MNHEY and CDR2 is SMNVEV (reference sequence). CDR3 protein: CASSLSSYSNQPQHF. CDR3 coding DNA: TGTGCCAGCAGTTTGAGCTCATATAGCAATCAGCCCCAGCATTTT.

This clone was seen a handful of times. The J gene is TRBJ1-2, the V gene TRBV18; D not resolved. Deletions cut 2 bases from V and 4 bases from J, with 14 bases between. The germline V gene encodes CDR1 KGHSH and CDR2 LQKENI. The CDR3 runs to 15 residues. The CDR3 DNA is TGTGCCAGCTCACCAGGGCAACAGAACCCCTATGGCTACACCTTC. Its protein is CASSPGQQNPYGYTF. Together with reference TRBV18 and TRBJ1-2, the CDR3 gives the full variable domain: NAGVMQNPRHLVRRRGQEARLRCSPMKGHSHVYWYRQLPEEGLKFMVYLQKENIIDESGMPKERFSAEFPKEGPSILRIQQVVRGDSAAYFCASSPGQQNPYGYTFGSGTRLTVV.

The chain recombines TRBV7-2 with TRBJ1-5; weak D call: TRBD1 (6 bases). The CDR3 spans 14 residues. Trimming took off 2 bases at V and 5 bases at J, with 10 bases between the two ends. Germline values: CDR1 SGHTA, CDR2 FQGNSA. CDR3 protein: CASSLRQGYQPQHF. The CDR3 DNA follows: TGTGCCAGCAGCTTAAGGCAGGGGTATCAGCCCCAGCATTTT.

The chain links TRBV10-3 to TRBJ1-2; 12 bases fit TRBD1. Germline CDR1 and CDR2: ENHRY and SYGVKD. This CDR3 spans 15 amino acids. V dropped 6 bases and J dropped 6; count of bases not matched to a gene: 8. The CDR3 region is CAIRLTGQGADGYTF. Here the CDR3 DNA reads TGTGCCATCAGGCTGACGGGACAGGGGGCGGATGGCTACACCTTC.

The gene calls are TRBV4-2 and TRBJ2-3; 9 nucleotides agree with TRBD2. Trimming at V came to 4 bases and at J to 1 base, leaving 6 bases not matched to a gene. The CDR3 is 16 amino acids. Per the germline V gene, CDR1 is LGHNA and CDR2 is YNFKEQ. CDR3 bases: TGTGCCAGCAGCCCATATAGCGGGGGCGGCACAGATACGCAGTATTTT. Its protein is CASSPYSGGGTDTQYF.

The chain carries TRBV7-3 and TRBJ2-3, with 8 bases identical to TRBD2. There are 13 residues in the CDR3. V was pared by 6 bases and J by 3 bases, with 2 bases of the junction left unmatched. CDR1 and CDR2 from the germline V gene are SGHTA and FQGTGA. Here the CDR3 reads CASRGGGTDTQYF. CDR3 coding DNA: TGTGCCAGCAGGGGCGGGGGGACAGATACGCAGTATTTT.

By its share, this clone is medium-sized. The V call is TRBV19, the J call TRBJ1-1; tentatively, D is TRBD1 (6 bases). The CDR3 has 14 amino acids. The germline V and J ends were trimmed by 4 bases and 5 bases, with 14 bases remaining between them. CDR1 and CDR2 (germline): LNHDA, SQIVND (reference sequence). The CDR3 sequence: CASSTLGGETEAFF. CDR3 nucleotide sequence: TGTGCCAGTAGTACCCTAGGGGGTGAGACTGAAGCTTTCTTT. The variable domain in full, completed from reference TRBV19 and TRBJ1-1, reads DGGITQSPKYLFRKEGQNVTLSCEQNLNHDAMYWYRQDPGQGLRLIYYSQIVNDFQKGDIAEGYSVSREKKESFPLTVTSAQKNPTAFYLCASSTLGGETEAFFGQGTRLTVV.

This clone has a single count. The chain has TRBV2 and TRBJ2-2, with 7 bases identical to TRBD1. V lost 9 bases to trimming and J lost 6 bases; unmatched junction nucleotides: 10. Germline lookup yields CDR1 SNHLY and CDR2 FYNNEI. CDR3 size: 14 residues. CDR3 region: CASRGVQGAGELFF. DNA of the CDR3: TGTGCCAGTAGAGGGGTTCAGGGGGCCGGGGAGCTGTTTTTT.

This chain joins TRBV10-3 and TRBJ1-2; D perhaps matches TRBD1 (6 bases). The CDR3 length is 11 residues. V was clipped by 6 bases and J by 10 bases, with 12 bases between them. Germline V gene data show CDR1 as ENHRY and CDR2 as SYGVKD. The CDR3 sequence is CAIRDTGHYTF. The CDR3, as DNA: TGTGCCATCAGGGACACAGGGCACTACACCTTC.

In regard to this clone: The junction and the germline gene differ at one end; a read error may be behind it. CDR3 in amino acids: CSSSWNPRDRRYEQYF. CDR3 bases: TGTTCCAGCAGTTGGAACCCCCGGGACAGGAGATACGAGCAGTACTTC. V usage is TRBV7-9 and J usage is TRBJ2-7; 8 bases are a match to TRBD1. From germline, CDR1 is SEHNR and CDR2 FQNEAQ (reference sequence). The CDR3 totals 16 residues.

This clone was detected a few times. The chain is built from TRBV25-1 and TRBJ1-1; D remains unclear. Germline V lookup: CDR1 MGHDK, CDR2 SYGVNS. The CDR3 is 14 residues long. V was shortened by 5 bases and J by 3 bases, with 13 bases between the two germline ends. CDR3 nucleotides: TGTGCCAGCAGTTATCTAGGGAGAGACACTGAAGCTTTCTTT. This gives the protein CASSYLGRDTEAFF.

The CDR3 DNA reads TGTGCCAGCAGCCAAGATGTTGCAGGGGGTAGCTATGGCTACACCTTC. Its protein product is CASSQDVAGGSYGYTF. The V gene is TRBV4-2, the J gene TRBJ1-2; TRBD1 agrees at 7 bases. In germline, CDR1 is LGHNA, CDR2 YNFKEQ. V lost 0 bases to trimming and J lost 4 bases; unmatched junction nucleotides: 8. This CDR3 is 16 amino acids long.

This chain joins TRBV5-4 and TRBJ2-1, with 9 bases that match TRBD2. V shed 5 bases, J shed 6 bases, and the junction held 6 bases outside the gene matches. Germline assignment: CDR1 SGHNT and CDR2 YYREEE (reference sequence). The CDR3 runs 14 residues. The chain's CDR3 is CASSSGLASNEQFF. In DNA form, the CDR3 reads TGTGCCAGCAGTTCGGGACTAGCTTCCAATGAGCAGTTCTTC.

J is TRBJ1-1 and V is TRBV5-1; TRBD1 matches at 10 bases. The V gene's germline CDR1 is SGHRS and CDR2 YFSETQ. V was pared by 3 bases and J by 4 bases, with 12 bases of the junction left unmatched. The length of the CDR3 is 17 residues. In DNA, the CDR3 is TGCGCCAGCAGCTCCGGGACAGGGGTCATCCTTCCCACTGAAGCTTTCTTT. Protein: CASSSGTGVILPTEAFF.

The J gene is TRBJ2-1, the V gene TRBV6-5; D gene uncertain. V lost 2 bases to trimming and J lost 0 bases, with 11 bases between them. Per the germline V gene, CDR1 is MNHEY and CDR2 is SVGAGI. CDR3 length: 16 amino acids. The CDR3 DNA reads as TGTGCCAGCAGTTACATTACAGATAGCTCCTACAATGAGCAGTTCTTC. Translating it yields CASSYITDSSYNEQFF.

This clone was counted a single time. V and J are TRBV12-5 and TRBJ2-3; 9 bases are a match to TRBD1. V lost 6 bases to trimming and J lost 3 bases; unmatched junction nucleotides: 4. CDR1 and CDR2 from the germline V gene are LGHNT and FRNRAP. The CDR3 length is 14 residues. The CDR3 is CASGGQGATDTQYF. DNA for the CDR3: TGTGCTAGTGGGGGACAGGGAGCAACAGATACGCAGTATTTT.

The chain uses TRBV9 and TRBJ2-5; 14 nucleotides agree with TRBD2. Germline V lookup: CDR1 SGDLS, CDR2 YYNGEE. The CDR3 has 17 amino acids. V was clipped by 4 bases and J by 5 bases; unmatched bases: 10. The CDR3 reads CASSPNRLAGGRETQYF. The CDR3 DNA reads TGTGCCAGCAGCCCGAACCGACTAGCGGGGGGGCGTGAGACCCAGTACTTC.

The CDR3 is CASNGGGADTQYF. The CDR3 region has the DNA TGTGCCAGCAATGGGGGGGGCGCAGATACGCAGTATTTT. The chain joins TRBV6-6 to TRBJ2-3, with D perhaps TRBD2 (7 bases). This CDR3 comprises 13 residues. Germline V lookup: CDR1 MNHNY, CDR2 SVGAGI (reference sequence). Deletions cut 7 bases from V and 4 bases from J, with 12 bases between.